The 25 T cell receptor beta chains listed next were all sequenced from one sample in a study of blood T cell repertoires in COVID-19. Some clones are missing from TCRdb's copy, which holds only in-frame ones; the method was immunoSEQ multiplex PCR. The sample has about 200,000 clones, around 81% seen once. The sequenced sample was PBMCs or T cells enriched from blood (not recorded which). The source of these receptors is a man aged 40-55 years who had recovered from COVID-19.

The chain couples TRBV4-3 to TRBJ1-2; weak D call: TRBD1 (5 bases). The CDR3 has 16 amino acids. Germline V gives CDR1 LGHNA, CDR2 YSLEER. Between the trimmed V and J ends, which lost 0 bases and 4 bases, there was a span of 15 bases. The CDR3 sequence is CASSQDRIRASYGYTF. The DNA of the CDR3 is TGCGCCAGCAGCCAAGATAGAATCAGGGCCAGCTATGGCTACACCTTC.

The chain recombines TRBV28 with TRBJ1-2, with 9 bases identical to TRBD1. With V trimmed by 4 bases and J by 3 bases, 9 bases remained unmatched. CDR3 size: 16 residues. Germline V CDR1 and CDR2: MDHEN, SYDVKM. This CDR3 is CASSSPGTGRDYGYTF. DNA of the CDR3: TGTGCCAGCAGTTCCCCTGGGACAGGGCGCGACTATGGCTACACCTTC.

The chain combines TRBV5-1 with TRBJ2-5; weak D call: TRBD2 (7 bases). The ends were cut back, 4 bases at V and 1 base at J, with 14 bases in the middle. Germline CDR1 reads SGHRS; CDR2 reads YFSETQ. The CDR3 loop spans 15 amino acids. CDR3 amino acids: CASSGLGGPQETQYF. CDR3 bases: TGCGCCAGCAGCGGCTTGGGGGGGCCCCAAGAGACCCAGTACTTC.

CDR3 nucleotide sequence: TGTGCCAGCAGTCCCGGGACAGCAAGGCAGCCCCAGCATTTT. Its translation: CASSPGTARQPQHF. The chain combines TRBV6-5 with TRBJ1-5; 7 positions match TRBD1. From germline, CDR1 is MNHEY and CDR2 SVGAGI. The CDR3 runs 14 residues. V dropped 5 bases and J dropped 7; count of bases not matched to a gene: 8.

This sequence joins TRBV7-2 and TRBJ1-2; 7 bases map to TRBD1. J gave up 7 bases and V 5 bases, and 10 bases lay outside the gene matches. Germline CDR1 and CDR2: SGHTA and FQGNSA. The CDR3 contains 14 residues. CDR3 loop: CASSLDRVPSGYTF. CDR3 nucleotides: TGTGCCAGCAGCCTCGACAGGGTCCCCTCTGGCTACACCTTC.

This clone was detected a few times. CDR3 region: CASSYKGEGSSPLHF. CDR3 bases: TGTGCCAGCAGTTATAAGGGGGAAGGGAGTTCACCCCTCCACTTT. This chain joins TRBV6-2 or TRBV6-3 and TRBJ1-6; D perhaps matches TRBD1 (6 bases). The CDR3 is made up of 15 amino acids. The V gene's germline CDR1 is MNHEY and CDR2 SVGEGT. Trimming removed 3 bases at V and 9 bases at J, with 15 bases between.

The CDR3 sequence is CAWRAPGSGNTIYF. The CDR3 DNA sequence: TGTGCCTGGAGGGCCCCTGGCTCTGGAAACACCATATATTTT. This rearrangement joins TRBV30 to TRBJ1-3; D unclear. V was clipped by 3 bases and J by 0 bases, with 9 bases between them. Germline values: CDR1 GTSNPN, CDR2 SVGIG (reference sequence). The CDR3 is 14 residues long.

This chain links TRBV5-1 with TRBJ1-6; 8 nucleotides align to TRBD1. V gave up 2 bases and J gave up 8 bases; unmatched junction bases: 15. CDR3 length equals 18 residues. Germline CDR1 is SGHRS and CDR2 is YFSETQ. The CDR3 here is CASSFRTGNRSRYSPLHF. CDR3 nucleotides: TGCGCCAGCAGCTTCAGGACAGGGAATCGTTCGAGGTATTCACCCCTCCACTTT.

V and J are TRBV5-1 and TRBJ1-4; D is undetermined. Germline V gene data show CDR1 as SGHRS and CDR2 as YFSETQ. V lost 0 bases and J lost 8, with 11 bases in between. The CDR3 has 14 amino acids. CDR3 coding DNA: TGCGCCAGCAGCTTGGACCCTCATGAGGAAAAACTGTTTTTT. Encoded protein: CASSLDPHEEKLFF.

The rearrangement uses TRBV9 and TRBJ1-4; possible D gene TRBD1, 6 bases. Germline assignment: CDR1 SGDLS and CDR2 YYNGEE. The CDR3 is made up of 14 amino acids. Trimming stripped 4 bases from V and 4 bases from J, with 11 bases between. CDR3 amino acids: CASSTGQGNEKLFF. In DNA, the CDR3 is TGTGCCAGCAGCACAGGGCAGGGTAATGAAAAACTGTTTTTT.

The chain couples TRBV5-1 to TRBJ1-6, with TRBD1 identical over 11 bases. With 3 bases clipped from V and 9 bases from J, the junction kept 8 bases outside the gene matches. The CDR3 length is 16 residues. Germline V gene lookup returns CDR1 SGHRS and CDR2 YFSETQ. CDR3 nucleotide sequence: TGCGCCAGCAGCTCGAGGACAGGGGGCGAAATTTCACCCCTCCACTTT. This encodes CASSSRTGGEISPLHF.

V usage is TRBV5-1 and J usage is TRBJ1-6; the match to TRBD1 covers 8 bases. The CDR3 extends over 16 amino acids. Per germline, CDR1 SGHRS and CDR2 YFSETQ. The junction had 6 bases not matched to a gene; V was cut back by 1 base and J by 6 bases. The CDR3 bases are TGCGCCAGCAGCTTGATTCCGACAGGGGCTAATTCACCCCTCCACTTT. Residues: CASSLIPTGANSPLHF.

The CDR3: CASRQGSGNTIYF. CDR3 nucleotides: TGTGCCAGCAGGCAGGGATCTGGAAACACCATATATTTT. The chain is built from TRBV7-2 and TRBJ1-3; TRBD1 might be the D (5 bases). Per the germline V gene, CDR1 is SGHTA and CDR2 is FQGNSA. The CDR3 extends over 13 amino acids. Trimming shortened V by 6 bases and J by 1 base, and 7 bases separated the two germline ends.

J is TRBJ1-1 and V is TRBV4-2; D is undetermined. Germline CDR1 is LGHNA and CDR2 is YNFKEQ. V gave up 0 bases and J gave up 1 base, with 6 bases separating them. This CDR3 is built from 14 residues. CDR3 nucleotides: TGTGCCAGCAGCCAAGATTCATCGAACACTGAAGCTTTCTTT. The encoded protein is CASSQDSSNTEAFF.

The J gene is TRBJ2-1, the V gene TRBV7-6, with unresolved D. V was clipped by 5 bases and J by 0 bases, with 8 bases between them. This CDR3 spans 14 amino acids. Per germline, CDR1 SGHVS and CDR2 FNYEAQ. In nucleotides, the CDR3 is TGTGCCAGCAGCAGCCAAAGCTCCTACAATGAGCAGTTCTTC. Its translation is CASSSQSSYNEQFF.

The sample holds a few counts of this clone. The chain has TRBV6-5 and TRBJ2-3, with 9 bases identical to TRBD2. V was clipped by 8 bases and J by 1 base; unmatched bases: 4. The germline V gene has CDR1 MNHEY and CDR2 SVGAGI. The CDR3 sequence is 14 residues long. The CDR3 nucleotides are TGTGCCAGCCAGATAGCGGGGGGCACAGATACGCAGTATTTT. Translating gives CASQIAGGTDTQYF.

This chain connects TRBV5-5 to TRBJ1-3, with 7 bases fitting TRBD1. After removal of 4 bases from V and 0 bases from J, the junction contained 7 bases not matched to a gene. CDR1 and CDR2 from the germline V gene are SGHKS and YYEKEE (reference sequence). The CDR3 runs 16 residues. The CDR3 nucleotides read TGTGCCAGCAGCCCAACCGACAGGGTCTCTGGAAACACCATATATTTT. Its translation: CASSPTDRVSGNTIYF.

The chain has TRBV6-1 and TRBJ2-6; TRBD1 is a possible D gene (6 bases). Trimming took 4 bases from V and 0 from J, leaving 10 bases between them. Looked up from germline, CDR1 is MNHNS and CDR2 is SASEGT. The CDR3 runs to 16 residues. The CDR3 protein is CASSAQGFSGANVLTF. The DNA for the CDR3 is TGTGCCAGCAGTGCACAGGGATTCTCTGGGGCCAACGTCCTGACTTTC.

CDR3 bases: TGTGCCAGCTCACCACGTAGGACAGGGGACTACGAGCAGTACTTC. This codes for CASSPRRTGDYEQYF. The chain uses TRBV18 and TRBJ2-7; TRBD1 aligns across 9 bases. V lost 1 base and J lost 3; bases outside the gene matches: 4. CDR3 length equals 15 residues. Germline loops: CDR1 KGHSH, CDR2 LQKENI.

V is TRBV5-4 and J is TRBJ2-1; 9 bases fit TRBD2. The CDR3 runs 16 residues. Germline values: CDR1 SGHNT, CDR2 YYREEE (reference sequence). With 0 bases clipped from V and 5 bases from J, the junction kept 6 bases outside the gene matches. CDR3 amino acids: CASSLEGGGGDNEQFF. The DNA for the CDR3 is TGTGCCAGCAGCTTGGAGGGCGGGGGGGGCGACAATGAGCAGTTCTTC.

The chain links TRBV7-2 to TRBJ1-4; D is ambiguous. V gave up 1 base and J gave up 0 bases, with 6 bases separating them. There are 15 residues in the CDR3. The germline V gene encodes CDR1 SGHTA and CDR2 FQGNSA. The DNA for the CDR3 is TGTGCCAGCAGCTTAGAGCGGGCAACTAATGAAAAACTGTTTTTT. This encodes CASSLERATNEKLFF. The full variable domain, with the rest looked up from reference TRBV7-2 and TRBJ1-4, is GAGVSQSPSNKVTEKGKDVELRCDPISGHTALYWYRQSLGQGLEFLIYFQGNSAPDKSGLPSDRFSAERTGGSVSTLTIQRTQQEDSAVYLCASSLERATNEKLFFGSGTQLSVL.

The genes are TRBV7-2 and TRBJ1-6, with a tentative D call TRBD1 (5 bases). CDR1 and CDR2 (germline): SGHTA, FQGNSA. The CDR3 covers 17 residues. V lost 1 base and J lost 2, with 12 bases in between. The CDR3 is CASSLVAGGTYNSPLHF. The DNA for the CDR3 is TGTGCCAGCAGCTTAGTCGCGGGGGGTACCTATAATTCACCCCTCCACTTT.

V usage is TRBV15 and J usage is TRBJ2-1, with a weak D call TRBD1 (7 bases). The CDR3 totals 16 residues. Germline V gene lookup returns CDR1 LNHNV and CDR2 YYDKDF (reference sequence). V lost 3 bases and J lost 3, with 15 bases in between. CDR3: CATSRGGQPNYNEQFF. CDR3 nucleotide sequence: TGTGCCACCAGCAGGGGGGGACAGCCTAACTACAATGAGCAGTTCTTC.

The CDR3 here is CASSSGQTNTEAFF. CDR3 sequence (DNA): TGTGCCAGCAGCTCCGGACAGACGAACACTGAAGCTTTCTTT. The gene calls are TRBV7-9 and TRBJ1-1, with D perhaps matching TRBD1 (6 bases). CDR3 size: 14 residues. Germline V gene lookup returns CDR1 SEHNR and CDR2 FQNEAQ (reference sequence). The V end was cut by 4 bases, the J end by 1 base, with 10 bases between.

Comment on this clone: Mismatch with germline at one junction end may stem from a read error. V and J are TRBV19 and TRBJ1-1, with 8 bases fitting TRBD1. Per the germline V gene, CDR1 is LNHDA and CDR2 is SQIVND (reference sequence). The CDR3 covers 12 residues. CDR3: CASSTTGQVKNF. The CDR3 coding sequence is TGTGCCAGTAGTACCACGGGACAGGTTAAGAACTTT. The complete variable domain, with remaining parts taken from reference TRBV19 and TRBJ1-1, reads DGGITQSPKYLFRKEGQNVTLSCEQNLNHDAMYWYRQDPGQGLRLIYYSQIVNDFQKGDIAEGYSVSREKKESFPLTVTSAQKNPTAFYLCASSTTGQVKNFGQGTRLTVV.